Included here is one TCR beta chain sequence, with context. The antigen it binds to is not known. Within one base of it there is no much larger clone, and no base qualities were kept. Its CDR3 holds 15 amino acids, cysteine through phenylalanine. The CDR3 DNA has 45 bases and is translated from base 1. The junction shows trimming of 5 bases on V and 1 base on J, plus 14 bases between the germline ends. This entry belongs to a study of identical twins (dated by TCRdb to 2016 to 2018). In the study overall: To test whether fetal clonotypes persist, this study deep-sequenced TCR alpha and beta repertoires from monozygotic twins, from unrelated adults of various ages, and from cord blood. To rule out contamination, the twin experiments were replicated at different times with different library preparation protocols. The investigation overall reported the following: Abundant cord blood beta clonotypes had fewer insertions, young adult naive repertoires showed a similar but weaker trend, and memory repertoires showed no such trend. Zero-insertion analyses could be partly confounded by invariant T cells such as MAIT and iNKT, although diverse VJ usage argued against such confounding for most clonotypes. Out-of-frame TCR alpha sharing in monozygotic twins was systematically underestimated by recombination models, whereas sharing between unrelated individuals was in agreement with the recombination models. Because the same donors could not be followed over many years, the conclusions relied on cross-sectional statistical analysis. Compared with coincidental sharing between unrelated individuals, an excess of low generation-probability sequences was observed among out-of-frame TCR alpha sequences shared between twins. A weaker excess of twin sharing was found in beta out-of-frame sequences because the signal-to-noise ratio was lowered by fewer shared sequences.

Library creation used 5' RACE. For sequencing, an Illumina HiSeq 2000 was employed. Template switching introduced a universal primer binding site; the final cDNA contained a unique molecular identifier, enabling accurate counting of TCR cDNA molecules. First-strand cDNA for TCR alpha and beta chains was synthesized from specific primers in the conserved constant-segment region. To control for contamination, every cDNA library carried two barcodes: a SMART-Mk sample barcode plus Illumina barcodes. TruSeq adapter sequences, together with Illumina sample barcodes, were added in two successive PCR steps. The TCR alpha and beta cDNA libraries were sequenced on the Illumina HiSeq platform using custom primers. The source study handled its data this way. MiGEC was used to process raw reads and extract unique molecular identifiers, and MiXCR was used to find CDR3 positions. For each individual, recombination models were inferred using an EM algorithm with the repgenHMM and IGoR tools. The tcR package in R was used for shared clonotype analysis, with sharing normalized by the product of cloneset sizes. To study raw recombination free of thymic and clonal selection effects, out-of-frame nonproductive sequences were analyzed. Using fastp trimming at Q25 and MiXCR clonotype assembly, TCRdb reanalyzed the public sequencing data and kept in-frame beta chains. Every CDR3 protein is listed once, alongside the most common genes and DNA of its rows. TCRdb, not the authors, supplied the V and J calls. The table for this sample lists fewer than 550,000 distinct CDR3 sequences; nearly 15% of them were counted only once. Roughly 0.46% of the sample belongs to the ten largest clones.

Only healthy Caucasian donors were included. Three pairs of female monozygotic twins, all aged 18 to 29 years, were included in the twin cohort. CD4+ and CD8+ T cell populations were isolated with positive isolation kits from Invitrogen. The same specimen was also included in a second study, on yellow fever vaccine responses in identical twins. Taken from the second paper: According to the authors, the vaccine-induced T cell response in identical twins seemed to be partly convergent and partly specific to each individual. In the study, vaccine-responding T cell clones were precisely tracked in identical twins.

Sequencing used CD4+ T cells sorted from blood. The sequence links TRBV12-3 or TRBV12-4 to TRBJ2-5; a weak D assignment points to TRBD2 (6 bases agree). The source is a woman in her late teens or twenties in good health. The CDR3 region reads CASSAEGRGQETQYF. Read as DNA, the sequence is TGTGCCAGCAGTGCAGAGGGGCGGGGCCAAGAGACCCAGTACTTC.